The 18 T cell receptor beta chains reported below all come from one sample, sequenced in a study of T cells in Graves' hyperthyroidism and ophthalmopathy. Amplified regions were TCR beta CDR3 sequences from RNA transcripts. The TCR CDR3 first-round RT-PCR relied on the HTBI primer set. TCRdb passed the multiplex PCR reads through MiXCR, listing each CDR3 protein once. The sample contains 400,000 to 550,000 distinct CDR3 sequences, roughly 24% of which appear only once. Sequencing was done on a sample of blood. The receptors were sampled from a woman aged 25 to 39 with Graves' ophthalmopathy.

The CDR3 DNA is TGTGCCAGCAGGCGACAGGGTAGGATCGGCTCCTATAATTCACCCCTCCACTTT. Encoded protein: CASRRQGRIGSYNSPLHF. This chain uses TRBV11-2 with TRBJ1-6; 7 bases agree with TRBD1. The CDR3 extends over 18 amino acids. Germline loops: CDR1 SGHAT, CDR2 FQNNGV. V gave up 6 bases and J gave up 0 bases; unmatched junction bases: 11. Based on the CDR3 plus reference TRBV11-2 and TRBJ1-6, the full variable domain is EAGVAQSPRYKIIEKRQSVAFWCNPISGHATLYWYQQILGQGPKLLIQFQNNGVVDDSQLPKDRFSAERLKGVDSTLKIQPAKLEDSAVYLCASRRQGRIGSYNSPLHFGNGTRLTVT.

This clonotype has just a few counts. The genes are TRBV4-1 and TRBJ2-7; possibly TRBD1 or TRBD2 for D (5 bases each). With 0 bases removed from V and 1 base from J, the gap between germline ends came to 13 bases. CDR3 size: 16 residues. The V gene's germline CDR1 is MGHRA and CDR2 YSYEKL. In DNA, the CDR3 is TGCGCCAGCAGCCAAGATTACCCGGGGCCTTCCTACGAGCAGTACTTC. It specifies CASSQDYPGPSYEQYF.

There are many counts of this clonotype. The rearrangement links TRBV7-2 to TRBJ1-2; a possible D gene is TRBD1 (6 bases). This CDR3 has 14 residues. In germline, CDR1 is SGHTA, CDR2 FQGNSA. V lost 2 bases, J lost 3 bases, and 10 bases lay in between. The CDR3: CASSLRDTYYGYTF. The CDR3 coding sequence is TGTGCCAGCAGCTTACGGGACACCTACTATGGCTACACCTTC.

The CDR3 DNA reads TGTGCCAGCAGTTACGAGTCTTCACCCCTCCACTTT. Translating it yields CASSYESSPLHF. The chain joins TRBV6-5 to TRBJ1-6; D call uncertain. This CDR3 contains 12 residues. Germline CDR1 is MNHEY and CDR2 is SVGAGI. Trimming pared 2 bases from V and 9 bases from J, leaving 5 bases between.

This clonotype was seen repeatedly, ten times or more. The chain employs TRBV29-1 and TRBJ2-2, with D perhaps TRBD2 (6 bases). Between the trimmed V and J ends, which lost 7 bases and 6 bases, there was a span of 21 bases. Germline V gene lookup returns CDR1 SQVTM and CDR2 ANQGSEA. CDR3 length: 15 amino acids. CDR3 sequence reads: CSDPSGTQSAGELFF. CDR3 in DNA: TGCAGCGATCCTTCCGGGACTCAGAGTGCCGGGGAGCTGTTTTTT.

This clonotype was recorded many times. This chain connects TRBV20-1 to TRBJ2-7; D may be TRBD2 (5 bases). Trimming took off 3 bases at V and 2 bases at J, with 8 bases between the two ends. This CDR3 spans 12 amino acids. Germline V CDR1 and CDR2: DFQATT, SNEGSKA (reference sequence). The CDR3 nucleotides read TGCAGTGCTAGTGCGGGTGCCTACGAGCAGTACTTC. It encodes CSASAGAYEQYF.

In this sample, this clonotype turned up many times. V gene TRBV11-1 combines with J gene TRBJ2-1, with 9 bases matching TRBD2. This CDR3 is 15 amino acids long. The germline gives CDR1 SGHAT, CDR2 FQDESV (reference sequence). Trimming cost V 5 bases and J 3 bases; bases outside gene matches: 5. The CDR3 protein is CASSRGLAIYNEQFF. CDR3 in DNA: TGTGCCAGCAGCCGTGGACTAGCGATCTACAATGAGCAGTTCTTC.

This clonotype was seen repeatedly, ten times or more. V gene TRBV27 combines with J gene TRBJ1-3, with D unclear. Deletions cut 1 base from V and 4 bases from J, with 5 bases between. The germline CDR1 and CDR2 sequences are MNHEY and SMNVEV (reference sequence). The CDR3 consists of 13 residues. The CDR3 loop reads CASSLLLGNTIYF. Here the CDR3 DNA reads TGTGCCAGCAGTTTATTGCTGGGAAACACCATATATTTT.

There are many counts of this clonotype. Here the CDR3 DNA reads TGCAGCGTTGAAATAATCGAGGAAACTGAAGCTTTCTTT. The encoded protein is CSVEIIEETEAFF. V is TRBV29-1 and J is TRBJ1-1; no definite D call. There are 13 residues in the CDR3. V shed 2 bases and J shed 5 bases, with 12 bases lying between them. The V gene's germline CDR1 is SQVTM and CDR2 ANQGSEA.

The chain carries TRBV28 and TRBJ1-2; D not resolved. The CDR3 contains 16 residues. V was pared by 2 bases and J by 2 bases, with 15 bases between. The germline V gene has CDR1 MDHEN and CDR2 SYDVKM. CDR3 residues: CASSLGGSGRNYGYTF. CDR3 DNA: TGTGCCAGCAGTTTAGGAGGGAGTGGGAGAAACTATGGCTACACCTTC.

The sample holds many counts of this clonotype. The CDR3 is CASLMTVSGNTIYF. DNA for the CDR3: TGTGCCAGCCTCATGACAGTCTCTGGAAACACCATATATTTT. V and J are TRBV2 and TRBJ1-3, with a weak D call TRBD1 (5 bases). Germline loops: CDR1 SNHLY, CDR2 FYNNEI. CDR3 length equals 14 residues. V lost 8 bases, J lost 0 bases, and 11 bases lay in between.

In this sample, this clonotype turned up many times. The chain combines TRBV9 with TRBJ1-1, with a tentative D call TRBD1 (6 bases). CDR1 and CDR2 (germline): SGDLS, YYNGEE. CDR3 length equals 14 residues. The germline V and J ends were trimmed by 3 bases and 2 bases, with 11 bases remaining between them. As DNA, the CDR3 is TGTGCCAGCAGCGCGGAGGGGGTAAACACTGAAGCTTTCTTT. Encoded protein: CASSAEGVNTEAFF.

This clonotype was recorded once. J is TRBJ1-5 and V is TRBV6-1; 7 nucleotides align to TRBD1. This CDR3 is 14 amino acids long. Looked up from germline, CDR1 is MNHNS and CDR2 is SASEGT. J lost 2 bases, V lost 8 bases, and 6 bases had no gene match. The CDR3: CASGSGTGNQPQHF. For the CDR3, the DNA is TGTGCCAGCGGCTCAGGGACAGGCAATCAGCCCCAGCATTTT.

This clonotype was counted many times. The chain uses TRBV19 and TRBJ1-5; D is perhaps TRBD1 (5 bases). With 3 bases removed from V and 7 bases from J, the gap between germline ends came to 13 bases. Germline assignment: CDR1 LNHDA and CDR2 SQIVND (reference sequence). CDR3 length: 14 residues. The CDR3 protein is CASSIPRVGQPQHF. The CDR3 bases are TGTGCCAGTAGTATCCCCAGGGTAGGCCAGCCCCAGCATTTT.

This clonotype has at least ten counts. This chain connects TRBV6-1 to TRBJ1-1, with TRBD1 matching over 11 bases. With 5 bases clipped from V and 6 bases from J, the junction kept 11 bases outside the gene matches. This CDR3 is 16 amino acids long. The germline V gene encodes CDR1 MNHNS and CDR2 SASEGT. The CDR3 DNA follows: TGTGCCAGCAGTCAAACCGGGACAGGGGGACTAGCTGAAGCTTTCTTT. It is translated as CASSQTGTGGLAEAFF.

This clonotype was seen ten or more times. The chain joins TRBV4-3 to TRBJ1-1; 7 bases map to TRBD1. The CDR3 runs 18 residues. The germline gives CDR1 LGHNA, CDR2 YSLEER. V gave up 0 bases and J gave up 1 base; unmatched junction bases: 11. For the CDR3, the DNA is TGCGCCAGCAGCCAAGAGAGTCCTTGGACAGGCTGGAACACTGAAGCTTTCTTT. This codes for CASSQESPWTGWNTEAFF.

This clonotype was seen many times. The chain has TRBV12-3 or TRBV12-4 and TRBJ2-5; 8 positions agree with TRBD2. After removal of 6 bases from V and 3 bases from J, the junction contained 6 bases not matched to a gene. This CDR3 spans 14 amino acids. CDR3 loop: CASRSSGSKETQYF. Written as DNA, the CDR3 is TGTGCCAGCAGATCGAGCGGGAGCAAAGAGACCCAGTACTTC.

This clonotype occurred many times. The CDR3 region is CASRRGEAGISQETQYF. Written as DNA, the CDR3 is TGCGCCAGCCGGAGGGGGGAAGCGGGGATCTCACAAGAGACCCAGTACTTC. V and J are TRBV4-1 and TRBJ2-5; a weak D match, TRBD2 (7 bases). Trimming stripped 8 bases from V and 2 bases from J, with 24 bases between. CDR1 and CDR2 from the germline V gene are MGHRA and YSYEKL. The CDR3 has 17 residues.